This note documents a single T cell receptor beta chain sequence. Generated by immunoSEQ multiplex PCR, the TCRdb table keeps only in-frame clones and is missing some. In the table there are more than 40,000 clones, about nine tenths of which are singletons. The data belong to a study of T cell changes during pregnancy in multiple sclerosis. J gave up 3 bases and V 7 bases, and 3 bases lay outside the gene matches. This CDR3 spans 13 amino acids. Per the germline V gene, CDR1 is LNHDA and CDR2 is SQIVND (reference sequence). Sequenced material: CD4+ T cells from peripheral blood mononuclear cells, taken in the first trimester of pregnancy. The chain couples TRBV19 to TRBJ1-5; 7 bases are shared with TRBD1. This clonotype originated in a female donor with multiple sclerosis, enrolled in a pregnancy study. The CDR3 DNA sequence: TGTGCCAGTAACGGACAGGTCAATCAGCCCCAGCATTTT. It encodes CASNGQVNQPQHF.